One and the same sample provided the 25 T cell receptor beta chains below, sequenced in a study of cytomegalovirus exposure and HLA in healthy donors. PCR employed 60 Vbeta and 13 Jbeta primers. This table comes from immunoSEQ multiplex PCR, and its TCRdb copy is limited to in-frame clones, with some not included. The sample table includes under 70,000 clones. Sequences were obtained from PBMCs. The origin of the receptors is a woman younger than 35 in good health and CMV-seronegative.

The V call is TRBV7-9, the J call TRBJ2-5; D not resolved. The CDR3 contains 12 residues. Trimming removed 2 bases at V and 5 bases at J, with 6 bases between. Germline V lookup: CDR1 SEHNR, CDR2 FQNEAQ (reference sequence). CDR3 in DNA: TGTGCCAGCAGCTTACCCCAGGAGACCCAGTACTTC. It codes for CASSLPQETQYF. The whole variable domain, remainder taken from reference TRBV7-9 and TRBJ2-5, is DTGVSQNPRHKITKRGQNVTFRCDPISEHNRLYWYRQTLGQGPEFLTYFQNEAQLEKSRLLSDRFSAERPKGSFSTLEIQRTEQGDSAMYLCASSLPQETQYFGPGTRLLVL.

V and J are TRBV5-1 and TRBJ2-5, with a tentative D call TRBD1 (6 bases). Looked up from germline, CDR1 is SGHRS and CDR2 is YFSETQ. V was trimmed by 2 bases and J by 4 bases, leaving 9 bases between them. This CDR3 spans 13 amino acids. The CDR3 spells CASSLGGTETQYF. The CDR3 DNA reads as TGCGCCAGCAGCTTAGGGGGAACAGAGACCCAGTACTTC.

The V and J genes are TRBV10-1 and TRBJ2-3; 10 bases align to TRBD2. V lost 8 bases and J lost 0; bases outside the gene matches: 8. The CDR3 covers 16 residues. The germline V gene has CDR1 WNHNN and CDR2 SYGVQD (reference sequence). Here the CDR3 DNA reads TGCGCCAGCCGAGCGGGAGGGCCCTTAAGCACAGATACGCAGTATTTT. Protein sequence: CASRAGGPLSTDTQYF.

J is TRBJ2-7 and V is TRBV7-7, with 9 bases matching TRBD1. In germline, CDR1 is SSHAT, CDR2 FNYEAQ (reference sequence). The CDR3 is made up of 17 amino acids. J was trimmed by 4 bases and V by 5 bases; bases with no gene match: 15. The DNA for the CDR3 is TGTGCCAGCAGCAGCCACCCGGGACAGGGATTGGGTTACGAGCAGTACTTC. Translated, it gives CASSSHPGQGLGYEQYF. Filled out from reference TRBV7-7 and TRBJ2-7, the complete variable domain reads GAGVSQSPRYKVTKRGQDVTLRCDPISSHATLYWYQQALGQGPEFLTYFNYEAQPDKSGLPSDRFSAERPEGSISTLTIQRTEQRDSAMYRCASSSHPGQGLGYEQYFGPGTRLTVT.

The chain employs TRBV6-1 and TRBJ1-3; tentatively, D is TRBD1 (5 bases). V was shortened by 6 bases and J by 0 bases, with 9 bases between the two germline ends. CDR3 length: 14 amino acids. The germline V gene encodes CDR1 MNHNS and CDR2 SASEGT. CDR3 in DNA: TGTGCCAGCAGGGACATCCTCTCTGGAAACACCATATATTTT. This translates into CASRDILSGNTIYF.

The chain combines TRBV6-1 with TRBJ2-7, with D tentatively TRBD1 (5 bases). The CDR3 contains 14 residues. Deletions cut 10 bases from V and 2 bases from J, with 18 bases between. Germline CDR1 reads MNHNS; CDR2 reads SASEGT. In nucleotides, the CDR3 is TGTGCCAACTCCAGGGCGGTAGGCGCCTACGAGCAGTACTTC. Protein product: CANSRAVGAYEQYF.

The V gene is TRBV19, the J gene TRBJ1-1; D is ambiguous. Per the germline V gene, CDR1 is LNHDA and CDR2 is SQIVND (reference sequence). The CDR3 is 17 amino acids. V lost 3 bases and J lost 0, with 17 bases in between. CDR3 in amino acids: CASSIVRDLLMNTEAFF. CDR3 in DNA: TGTGCCAGTAGTATCGTACGAGATCTTCTGATGAACACTGAAGCTTTCTTT. Supplemented by reference TRBV19 and TRBJ1-1, the full variable domain reads DGGITQSPKYLFRKEGQNVTLSCEQNLNHDAMYWYRQDPGQGLRLIYYSQIVNDFQKGDIAEGYSVSREKKESFPLTVTSAQKNPTAFYLCASSIVRDLLMNTEAFFGQGTRLTVV.

The rearrangement uses TRBV19 and TRBJ2-2, with 11 bases identical to TRBD2. The CDR3 loop spans 16 amino acids. The germline gives CDR1 LNHDA, CDR2 SQIVND (reference sequence). The V gene end was trimmed by 8 bases and the J gene end by 0 bases; junction bases not matched to a gene: 5. Here the CDR3 reads CASGTSGHANTGELFF. CDR3 DNA sequence: TGTGCCAGTGGGACTAGCGGACACGCGAACACCGGGGAGCTGTTTTTT.

The J gene is TRBJ2-7, the V gene TRBV28; TRBD1 matches at 8 bases. From germline, CDR1 is MDHEN and CDR2 SYDVKM. The CDR3 length is 14 residues. J was trimmed by 4 bases and V by 5 bases; bases with no gene match: 7. The CDR3 bases are TGTGCCAGCAGTCCCGGACAGGGTGGGTACGAGCAGTACTTC. Encoded protein: CASSPGQGGYEQYF.

DNA of the CDR3: TGTGCCAGCAGCTGGGACAGCCCCTACGAGCAGTACTTC. Translated, it gives CASSWDSPYEQYF. This chain connects TRBV14 to TRBJ2-7; 7 nucleotides line up with TRBD1. The junction had 3 bases not matched to a gene; V was cut back by 5 bases and J by 2 bases. The CDR3 runs to 13 residues. The germline CDR1 and CDR2 sequences are SGHDN and FVKESK.

V usage is TRBV6-5 and J usage is TRBJ1-4, with D possibly matching TRBD1 (5 bases). CDR1 is MNHEY, CDR2 SVGAGI, per germline. The V and J ends lost 2 bases and 2 bases respectively, with 6 bases between them. The CDR3 totals 14 residues. DNA of the CDR3: TGTGCCAGCAGTTACGGGGGGACTAATGAAAAACTGTTTTTT. It codes for CASSYGGTNEKLFF.

The V gene is TRBV5-1, the J gene TRBJ1-4; 10 bases line up with TRBD1. With V trimmed by 5 bases and J by 0 bases, 4 bases remained unmatched. The CDR3 length is 16 residues. Germline values: CDR1 SGHRS, CDR2 YFSETQ. The chain's CDR3 is CASSWGTGATNEKLFF. The CDR3 bases are TGCGCCAGCAGTTGGGGGACAGGGGCAACTAATGAAAAACTGTTTTTT.

This chain joins TRBV6-5 and TRBJ1-2; D remains unclear. This CDR3 spans 13 amino acids. From germline, CDR1 is MNHEY and CDR2 SVGAGI. V was cut by 0 bases and J by 6 bases, with 8 bases left in between. This CDR3 reads CASSYSARDGYTF. The CDR3 DNA sequence: TGTGCCAGCAGTTACTCGGCTCGGGATGGCTACACCTTC.

The CDR3 sequence: CASSGRDRAENEQFF. The DNA for the CDR3 is TGTGCCAGCAGCGGACGGGACAGGGCAGAGAATGAGCAGTTCTTC. The rearrangement uses TRBV5-4 and TRBJ2-1; 9 bases are shared with TRBD1. The V gene end was trimmed by 4 bases and the J gene end by 7 bases; junction bases not matched to a gene: 9. CDR3 length: 15 residues. The germline CDR1 and CDR2 sequences are SGHNT and YYREEE (reference sequence).

The V call is TRBV10-3, the J call TRBJ2-2; 14 bases agree with TRBD2. The germline V gene encodes CDR1 ENHRY and CDR2 SYGVKD. The CDR3 has 19 amino acids. The junction had 14 bases not matched to a gene; V was cut back by 7 bases and J by 4 bases. The CDR3 reads CAINLEGGLAGVGTGELFF. The CDR3, as DNA: TGTGCCATCAATCTTGAGGGGGGACTAGCGGGAGTAGGCACCGGGGAGCTGTTTTTT.

This sequence joins TRBV30 and TRBJ2-7, with D possibly TRBD2 on 5 matching bases. CDR3 length equals 13 residues. V lost 1 base, J lost 2 bases, and 9 bases lay in between. Germline lookup yields CDR1 GTSNPN and CDR2 SVGIG (reference sequence). CDR3 region: CAWSGGRAYEQYF. The CDR3 DNA reads TGTGCCTGGAGTGGCGGGCGAGCCTACGAGCAGTACTTC.

The chain combines TRBV4-1 with TRBJ1-1, with TRBD1 identical over 8 bases. V lost 2 bases, J lost 3 bases, and 2 bases stayed unmatched. The CDR3 has 14 residues. Germline V gene data show CDR1 as MGHRA and CDR2 as YSYEKL. The CDR3 coding sequence is TGCGCCAGCAGCCAACAACAGGGGGACACTGAAGCTTTCTTT. Its protein is CASSQQQGDTEAFF.

The rearrangement joins TRBV6-6 to TRBJ2-7, with 9 bases fitting TRBD2. Germline values: CDR1 MNHNY, CDR2 SVGAGI (reference sequence). The CDR3 covers 15 residues. Unmatched junction bases numbered 4, after V lost 2 bases and J lost 2 bases. The CDR3 nucleotides read TGTGCCAGCAGTTACGAGACTAGCGGCGCCTACGAGCAGTACTTC. Amino acids: CASSYETSGAYEQYF.

The genes are TRBV7-9 and TRBJ1-2; unclear D gene. The CDR3 runs 14 residues. Trimming took off 7 bases at V and 0 bases at J, with 12 bases between the two ends. Germline CDR1 SEHNR, CDR2 FQNEAQ (reference sequence). The CDR3 DNA reads as TGTGCCAGCACCCGGGGAGGGTCTAACTATGGCTACACCTTC. Residues: CASTRGGSNYGYTF.

The rearrangement links TRBV30 to TRBJ2-1, with 9 bases lining up with TRBD2. The CDR3 runs to 16 residues. Germline trimming cut 2 bases from V and 11 bases from J; bases unmatched to any gene: 16. Germline V gives CDR1 GTSNPN, CDR2 SVGIG (reference sequence). The CDR3 coding sequence is TGTGCCTGGAGTTTGGCTAGCGGGAAGATCGGCGCCAAGCAGTTCTTC. Encoded protein: CAWSLASGKIGAKQFF.

To note about this clone: Relative to the germline gene, one junction end is altered; a read error may explain this. The genes are TRBV9 and TRBJ1-1, with D possibly TRBD1 on 6 matching bases. The CDR3 spans 11 residues. Per the germline V gene, CDR1 is SGDLS and CDR2 is YYNGEE. The CDR3 DNA follows: TGTGCCAGCAGCCCTCTCAGGGCAGGGGCTTTT. Translating gives CASSPLRAGAF.

The chain has TRBV6-5 and TRBJ2-7, with D possibly matching TRBD1 (5 bases). The CDR3 is 15 residues long. Germline values: CDR1 MNHEY, CDR2 SVGAGI. Trimming took off 6 bases at V and 5 bases at J, with 20 bases between the two ends. As DNA, the CDR3 is TGTGCCAGCAGGAGAACCCGTAGGGGTCTGGACGAGCAGTACTTC. It encodes CASRRTRRGLDEQYF.

The chain carries TRBV5-6 and TRBJ1-6; a possible D gene is TRBD1 (5 bases). Germline CDR1 is SGHDT and CDR2 is YYEEEE. Trimming left V 3 bases short and J 3 bases short, with 19 bases between. This CDR3 comprises 18 residues. The chain's CDR3 is CASSWRFAGRIYNSPLHF. The CDR3 region has the DNA TGTGCCAGCAGCTGGAGGTTCGCAGGGAGGATCTATAATTCACCCCTCCACTTT. The full variable domain, rest sourced from reference TRBV5-6 and TRBJ1-6, is DAGVTQSPTHLIKTRGQQVTLRCSPKSGHDTVSWYQQALGQGPQFIFQYYEEEERQRGNFPDRFSGHQFPNYSSELNVNALLLGDSALYLCASSWRFAGRIYNSPLHFGNGTRLTVT.

This chain's CDR3 is CASSPGQPRDYGYTF. Here the CDR3 DNA reads TGTGCCAGTAGCCCTGGACAACCTCGGGACTATGGCTACACCTTC. This rearrangement joins TRBV19 to TRBJ1-2, with D possibly being TRBD1 (5 bases). The CDR3 runs 15 residues. V shed 6 bases and J shed 3 bases, with 17 bases lying between them. Germline loops: CDR1 LNHDA, CDR2 SQIVND (reference sequence).

The gene calls are TRBV6-5 and TRBJ2-3, with D possibly being TRBD2 (5 bases). Trimming cost V 2 bases and J 0 bases, with 9 bases left between them. CDR1 is MNHEY and CDR2 is SVGAGI in the germline V gene. This CDR3 comprises 15 residues. The CDR3 bases are TGTGCCAGCAGTTACACGGGAACTAGCACAGATACGCAGTATTTT. Amino acid sequence: CASSYTGTSTDTQYF.